This T cell receptor beta chain was identified during a study of blood T cell repertoires in COVID-19. The J segment lost 5 bases and the V segment lost 1 base, leaving 7 bases of the junction unmatched. Germline CDR1 reads SQVTM; CDR2 reads ANQGSEA. The CDR3 contains 14 residues. In the study's own analysis: It was from reference gene primer amplification that nucleated cell counts were estimated. Sequencing used immunoSEQ multiplex PCR; TCRdb keeps in-frame clones, though not all of them. The V and J calls and clone size were taken over from that table, and D and trimming were inferred from the DNA. The data show over 350,000 clones, around nine tenths seen once. Individuals aged roughly 18 to 95 years were recruited from 24 US areas. Categorization into cohorts depended on clinical history that participants reported. Donors in Cohort 3 counted as recovered after two negative PCRs, clearance, or symptom resolution.

The TCR sequence derives from a woman aged 45-60 years who had recovered from COVID-19. Sequencing was performed on PBMCs or T cells enriched from blood (not recorded which). The chain is built from TRBV29-1 and TRBJ1-1; 7 bases map to TRBD1. The CDR3 DNA follows: TGCAGCGTTGAAGTCCAGGGGGATTATACTGAAGCTTTCTTT. Amino acids: CSVEVQGDYTEAFF.